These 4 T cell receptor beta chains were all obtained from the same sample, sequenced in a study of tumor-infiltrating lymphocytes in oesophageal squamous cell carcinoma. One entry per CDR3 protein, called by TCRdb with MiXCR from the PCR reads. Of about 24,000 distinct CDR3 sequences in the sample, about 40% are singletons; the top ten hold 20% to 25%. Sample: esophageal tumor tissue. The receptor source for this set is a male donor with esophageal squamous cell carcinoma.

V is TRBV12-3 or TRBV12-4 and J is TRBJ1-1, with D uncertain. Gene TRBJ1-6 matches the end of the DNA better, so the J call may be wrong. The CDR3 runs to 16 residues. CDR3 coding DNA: TGTGCCAGCAGTTTAGATTCGGGCCTAGGCAATTCACCCCTCCACTTT. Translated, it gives CASSLDSGLGNSPLHF.

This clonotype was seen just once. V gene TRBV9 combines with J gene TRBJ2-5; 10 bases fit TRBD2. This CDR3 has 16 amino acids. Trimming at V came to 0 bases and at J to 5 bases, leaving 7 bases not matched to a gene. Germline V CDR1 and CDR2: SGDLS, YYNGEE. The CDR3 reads CASSVGTSGGRETQYF. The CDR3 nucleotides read TGTGCCAGCAGCGTAGGGACTAGCGGAGGGCGGGAGACCCAGTACTTC.

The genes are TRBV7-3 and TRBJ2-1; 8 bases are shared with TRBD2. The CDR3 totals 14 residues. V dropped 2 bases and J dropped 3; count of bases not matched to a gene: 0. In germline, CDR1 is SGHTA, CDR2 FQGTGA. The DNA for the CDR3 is TGTGCCAGCAGCTTAGGGACTAGCTACAATGAGCAGTTCTTC. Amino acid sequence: CASSLGTSYNEQFF.

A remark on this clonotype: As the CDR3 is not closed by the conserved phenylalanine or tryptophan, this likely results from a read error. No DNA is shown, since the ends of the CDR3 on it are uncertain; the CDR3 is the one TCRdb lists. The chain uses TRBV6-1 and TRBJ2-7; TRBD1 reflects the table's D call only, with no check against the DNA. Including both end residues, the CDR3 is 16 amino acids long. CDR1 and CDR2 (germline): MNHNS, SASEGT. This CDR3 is CASSEPTGRFGYTFGS.